A single sample gave rise to the 12 T cell receptor beta chains below, sequenced in a study of blood T cells in healthy people across ages. A second PCR of about 7 to 12 cycles used a sample-barcoded 5' primer and a J-beta primer mix. MiXCR, applied by TCRdb to the 5' RACE reads, yields one record per CDR3 protein. The table has under 1,000,000 distinct CDR3 sequences, roughly 35% seen once. The sequenced material came from blood. All receptors come from a man in his late teens or twenties in good health.

The chain links TRBV20-1 to TRBJ2-5, with D perhaps given as TRBD1 or TRBD2 (5 bases each). Per the germline V gene, CDR1 is DFQATT and CDR2 is SNEGSKA (reference sequence). Trimming removed 5 bases from V and 11 bases from J, with 21 bases in between. This CDR3 has 13 amino acids. CDR3 loop: CSALGSGAGEQYF. The CDR3 DNA sequence: TGCAGTGCTTTGGGGAGTGGGGCGGGTGAGCAGTACTTC.

The sample holds many counts of this clonotype. The chain carries TRBV29-1 and TRBJ1-2; 8 bases are shared with TRBD1. V was clipped by 3 bases and J by 6 bases; unmatched bases: 3. The CDR3 spans 12 residues. Germline CDR1 is SQVTM and CDR2 is ANQGSEA. The CDR3 here is CSVDDRGDGYTF. Here the CDR3 DNA reads TGCAGCGTTGACGACAGGGGAGATGGCTACACCTTC.

This clonotype showed up just once. This chain joins TRBV4-3 and TRBJ2-2; D is unclear. The CDR3 covers 13 residues. Trimming removed 0 bases from V and 10 bases from J, with 9 bases in between. The germline gives CDR1 LGHNA, CDR2 YSLEER. This CDR3 reads CASSQDSIEELFF. In DNA form, the CDR3 reads TGCGCCAGCAGCCAAGACAGCATAGAGGAGCTGTTTTTT.

About this clonotype itself: A much larger clone lies a single base off, so this may be a read error. V gene TRBV14 combines with J gene TRBJ1-4; no definite D call. Germline loops: CDR1 SGHDN, CDR2 FVKESK. The V gene lost 1 base and the J gene lost 10 bases, with 16 bases spanning the gap. The CDR3 spans 15 residues. CDR3 amino acids: CASSQVQERSAKLFF. Written as DNA, the CDR3 is TGTGCCAGCAGCCAAGTTCAGGAAAGGTCGGCAAAACTGTTTTTT. Full variable domain (missing parts from reference TRBV14 and TRBJ1-4): EAGVTQFPSHSVIEKGQTVTLRCDPISGHDNLYWYRRVMGKEIKFLLHFVKESKQDESGMPNNRFLAERTGGTYSTLKVQPAELEDSGVYFCASSQVQERSAKLFFGSGTQLSVL.

This clonotype appeared many times. The V call is TRBV29-1, the J call TRBJ2-5, with a possible D match to TRBD1 (6 bases). CDR1 is SQVTM, CDR2 ANQGSEA, per germline. V lost 1 base and J lost 9, with 18 bases in between. The CDR3 has 14 residues. In DNA form, the CDR3 reads TGCAGCGTTGAAGGAACCCAGGGGCAGAGAGCCCAGTACTTC. Translating gives CSVEGTQGQRAQYF.

The sample holds one count of this clonotype. A read error may be the cause here, since a much bigger clone is one base away. This rearrangement joins TRBV29-1 to TRBJ2-3; D possibly uses TRBD1 or TRBD2 (5 bases each). In germline, CDR1 is SQVTM, CDR2 ANQGSEA. Trimming shortened V by 1 base and J by 6 bases, and 14 bases separated the two germline ends. The CDR3 sequence is 14 residues long. CDR3 DNA sequence: TGCAGCGTTGAAGGGGGTCAGGGACCGGATACGCAGTATTTT. Its protein is CSVEGGQGPDTQYF.

V usage is TRBV12-3 or TRBV12-4 and J usage is TRBJ1-2; possible D gene TRBD1, 6 bases. This CDR3 region has 13 residues. V was trimmed by 10 bases and J by 8 bases, leaving 20 bases between them. The CDR3 bases are TGTGCCACCCAGACCGCAGGGGTGTGGGGCTACACCTTC. Residues: CATQTAGVWGYTF.

This clonotype was seen a few times. The CDR3 protein is CASKRGDRITYEQYF. The CDR3 bases are TGCGCCAGCAAACGCGGTGACAGAATTACCTACGAGCAGTACTTC. This rearrangement joins TRBV5-1 to TRBJ2-7, with D maybe TRBD1 (5 bases). Germline V lookup: CDR1 SGHRS, CDR2 YFSETQ. V lost 6 bases and J lost 2, with 18 bases in between. The CDR3 contains 15 residues.

This rearrangement joins TRBV12-3 or TRBV12-4 to TRBJ2-5, with D possibly TRBD2 on 6 matching bases. The CDR3 has 14 amino acids. Trimming stripped 6 bases from V and 11 bases from J, with 22 bases between. The CDR3 loop is CASSPGTPPWEQYF. The CDR3 DNA sequence: TGTGCCAGCAGCCCAGGGACTCCTCCGTGGGAGCAGTACTTC.

This clonotype was seen more than once but under ten times. This chain links TRBV20-1 with TRBJ2-7; 7 nucleotides line up with TRBD2. Germline-derived CDR1 and CDR2 are DFQATT and SNEGSKA (reference sequence). V lost 1 base and J lost 3; bases outside the gene matches: 3. The CDR3 contains 13 residues. As DNA, the CDR3 is TGCAGTGCTAGAGGTGCTAGCGGCTACGAGCAGTACTTC. It specifies CSARGASGYEQYF.

Many counts were recorded for this clonotype. The rearrangement joins TRBV20-1 to TRBJ2-7; D not certain. The CDR3 is 13 residues long. CDR1 DFQATT and CDR2 SNEGSKA come from the germline V gene (reference sequence). Trimming removed 4 bases from V and 6 bases from J, with 16 bases in between. In DNA form, the CDR3 reads TGCAGTGCTATCGCACATCAGACATCCGAGCAGTACTTC. Translation: CSAIAHQTSEQYF.

Remarks on this clonotype: This may come from a read error, since a much larger clone is one base off. The chain joins TRBV7-2 to TRBJ2-7; the D gene could be TRBD1 or TRBD2 (5 bases each). Germline values: CDR1 SGHTA, CDR2 FQGNSA. V lost 3 bases and J lost 0, with 18 bases in between. This CDR3 has 17 residues. The CDR3 DNA reads TGTGCCAGCAGCTTTACGACCCGGGACCAGAGCTCCTACGAGCAGTACTTC. Amino acids: CASSFTTRDQSSYEQYF.